This is a list of T cell receptor beta chains from one sample in a study of beta chain features in type 1 diabetes. Using immunoSEQ multiplex PCR, the repertoire was profiled, and TCRdb retains in-frame clones only, with some absent. The data show roughly 300,000 clones, around 9% seen once. The sample was central memory CD4+ T cells from blood. Receptors originate from a man aged 30 to 39 with type 1 diabetes. Both conserved end residues are part of each CDR3. Each record gives: D gene, J gene, V gene, clone size, CDR3 DNA, CDR3 protein. D genes are given only for firm matches. Clone size, where shown, is once, few, many, or a class for clones that have expanded.

TRBD1	TRBJ2-1	TRBV18	NA	TGTGCCAGCTCACCTTCGACAGGGGAGAATGAGCAGTTCTTC	CASSPSTGENEQFF
NA	TRBJ2-7	TRBV7-2	few	TGTGCCAGCAGCTTAGCGGGGCAGCCGAGCTCCTACGAGCAGTACTTC	CASSLAGQPSSYEQYF
NA	TRBJ2-7	TRBV20-1	NA	TGCAGTGCGCAACGATTGTACGAGCAGTACTTC	CSAQRLYEQYF
NA	TRBJ2-7	TRBV4-1	NA	TGCGCCAGCAGCCAAGACCGGGACCAGTCCTACGAGCAGTACTTC	CASSQDRDQSYEQYF
TRBD1	TRBJ2-3	TRBV5-1	many	TGCGCCAGCAGCTACACAGGGGTGAAAGATACGCAGTATTTT	CASSYTGVKDTQYF
NA	TRBJ2-1	TRBV9	many	TGTGCCAGCAGCGTAAAGTCCTCGGGACACTACTACAATGAGCAGTTCTTC	CASSVKSSGHYYNEQFF
TRBD2	TRBJ2-7	TRBV7-2	few	TGTGCCAGCAGCTTTGATCTGGCGGGGGTTGCTTACGAGCAGTACTTC	CASSFDLAGVAYEQYF
NA	TRBJ2-7	TRBV28	NA	TGTGCCAGCAGCTGGGGACACCTCTACGAGCAGTACTTC	CASSWGHLYEQYF
NA	TRBJ2-3	TRBV6-6	NA	TGTGCCAGCAGTTACAGGGACACCACAGATACGCAGTATTTT	CASSYRDTTDTQYF
NA	TRBJ1-6	TRBV25-1	few	TGTGCCAGCAGCTACGGGACCTCTTATAATTCACCCCTCCACTTT	CASSYGTSYNSPLHF
NA	TRBJ2-2	TRBV9	few	TGTGCCAGCAGCGTAGAGGGCAGGCCATGGGGGGAGCTGTTTTTT	CASSVEGRPWGELFF
NA	TRBJ1-6	TRBV11-2	few	TGTGCCAGCGTTCACAGGGCTAATTCACCCCTCCACTTT	CASVHRANSPLHF
TRBD1	TRBJ2-3	TRBV6-6	few	TGTGCCAGCAGTTACTTCGGACAGGGTACAGATACGCAGTATTTT	CASSYFGQGTDTQYF
NA	TRBJ2-3	TRBV29-1	NA	TGCAGCGTTGAACAGTCCAGCACGCAGTATTTT	CSVEQSSTQYF
NA	TRBJ2-3	TRBV28	NA	TGTGCCAGCAGAGGGTCAGATACGCAGTATTTT	CASRGSDTQYF